The 30 T cell receptor beta chains reported below all come from one sample, sequenced in a study of cytomegalovirus exposure and HLA in healthy donors. This PCR relied on a set of 60 Vbeta primers and 13 Jbeta primers. Libraries were prepared by immunoSEQ multiplex PCR; TCRdb keeps only in-frame clonotypes and omits some of them. Seen here are about 230,000 clones, just over 75% observed once, and the top ten hold around 2.9%. The sequenced material came from PBMCs. These receptors came from a woman aged 55 to 70 in good health and CMV-seropositive.

The chain recombines TRBV5-1 with TRBJ2-3; 8 nucleotides match TRBD2. This CDR3 comprises 16 residues. V lost 2 bases and J lost 4; bases outside the gene matches: 9. Germline values: CDR1 SGHRS, CDR2 YFSETQ. Here the CDR3 reads CASSFFGGRTPDTQYF. The CDR3 region has the DNA TGCGCCAGCAGCTTTTTCGGCGGGAGGACACCAGATACGCAGTATTTT.

V gene TRBV28 combines with J gene TRBJ1-3, with TRBD1 matching over 7 bases. This CDR3 comprises 18 residues. The germline CDR1 and CDR2 sequences are MDHEN and SYDVKM. V was clipped by 3 bases and J by 1 base; unmatched bases: 12. The DNA of the CDR3 is TGTGCCAGCAGTTTCCCCGTGGGGGACAGCTTTTCTGGAAACACCATATATTTT. It specifies CASSFPVGDSFSGNTIYF.

V usage is TRBV6-6 and J usage is TRBJ2-4, with a weak D call TRBD1 (6 bases). Deletions cut 4 bases from V and 1 base from J, with 11 bases between. Germline V gene lookup returns CDR1 MNHNY and CDR2 SVGAGI (reference sequence). The CDR3 has 15 residues. For the CDR3, the DNA is TGTGCCAGCAGTTCCCCAGACAGGGCCAAAAACATTCAGTACTTC. It encodes CASSSPDRAKNIQYF.

The chain has TRBV5-8 and TRBJ2-7; 9 bases agree with TRBD1. V dropped 4 bases and J dropped 6; count of bases not matched to a gene: 8. CDR1 and CDR2 from the germline V gene are SGHTS and YDEGEE. The CDR3 covers 14 residues. CDR3 coding DNA: TGTGCCAGCAGCCCCCGACAGGGGGGAGGCGAGCAGTACTTC. Its protein product is CASSPRQGGGEQYF.

The gene calls are TRBV5-1 and TRBJ2-2; 13 nucleotides align to TRBD2. The CDR3 runs to 18 residues. Trimming removed 1 base from V and 0 bases from J; junction bases left unmatched: 3. Germline CDR1 and CDR2: SGHRS and YFSETQ. The CDR3 DNA reads TGCGCCAGCAGCTTGAGGGGACTAGCGGGATCGAACACCGGGGAGCTGTTTTTT. Translated: CASSLRGLAGSNTGELFF.

The chain joins TRBV6-4 to TRBJ2-7, with 7 bases matching TRBD1. This CDR3 region has 15 residues. CDR1 and CDR2 from the germline V gene are MRHNA and SNTAGT. V shed 2 bases and J 2 bases; nucleotides not matched to a gene: 6. The DNA of the CDR3 is TGTGCCAGCAGTGACGACAGCCAGGGGGCCTACGAGCAGTACTTC. Residues: CASSDDSQGAYEQYF.

The chain carries TRBV5-1 and TRBJ2-3; 9 bases line up with TRBD2. The CDR3 covers 15 residues. Germline V gene lookup returns CDR1 SGHRS and CDR2 YFSETQ. V was pared by 0 bases and J by 3 bases, with 2 bases of the junction left unmatched. The CDR3 region has the DNA TGCGCCAGCAGCTTGGGCGGGGGGGTTACAGATACGCAGTATTTT. Translation gives CASSLGGGVTDTQYF.

This sequence joins TRBV7-9 and TRBJ2-5, with D unclear. The CDR3 has 12 residues. V lost 5 bases and J 5 bases, leaving 9 bases between the germline ends. Germline CDR1 and CDR2: SEHNR and FQNEAQ (reference sequence). The CDR3 region is CASSQMAETQYF. The CDR3 DNA reads as TGTGCCAGCAGCCAGATGGCCGAGACCCAGTACTTC.

In this sample, this clone turned up a few times. The chain uses TRBV28 and TRBJ2-5; TRBD2 aligns across 9 bases. Germline V CDR1 and CDR2: MDHEN, SYDVKM. J was trimmed by 1 base and V by 5 bases; bases with no gene match: 11. This CDR3 contains 17 residues. The CDR3 here is CASSILHLRGGQETQYF. The CDR3 bases are TGTGCCAGCAGTATCCTCCATTTGCGGGGGGGCCAAGAGACCCAGTACTTC.

V and J are TRBV5-1 and TRBJ1-1; 10 bases line up with TRBD1. The CDR3 covers 16 residues. V shed 0 bases, J shed 1 base, and the junction held 3 bases outside the gene matches. Germline loops: CDR1 SGHRS, CDR2 YFSETQ. Written as DNA, the CDR3 is TGCGCCAGCAGCTTGGACGGACAGGGGGGGAACACTGAAGCTTTCTTT. Its protein product is CASSLDGQGGNTEAFF.

The chain recombines TRBV27 with TRBJ1-1; 7 positions match TRBD1. This CDR3 is 12 amino acids long. V lost 8 bases, J lost 8 bases, and 8 bases stayed unmatched. Per germline, CDR1 MNHEY and CDR2 SMNVEV (reference sequence). The CDR3 DNA reads TGTGCCAGCCGTACGACAGGGTTGGAAGCTTTCTTT. Protein sequence: CASRTTGLEAFF.

The rearrangement joins TRBV30 to TRBJ1-6; maybe TRBD1 (6 bases). Germline lookup yields CDR1 GTSNPN and CDR2 SVGIG (reference sequence). The CDR3 extends over 17 amino acids. The V end lost 3 bases, the J end lost 9 bases, and 24 bases lay between the germline ends. Here the CDR3 DNA reads TGTGCCTGGAGATCCGTTCAGGGGTTAGGGTGGAGTTCACCCCTCCACTTT. It codes for CAWRSVQGLGWSSPLHF.

This chain uses TRBV15 with TRBJ1-2; 9 nucleotides align to TRBD1. From germline, CDR1 is LNHNV and CDR2 YYDKDF (reference sequence). The CDR3 is made up of 15 amino acids. V lost 1 base to trimming and J lost 2 bases; unmatched junction nucleotides: 2. The CDR3: CATSRGGQGNYGYTF. The CDR3 DNA reads TGTGCCACCAGCAGAGGGGGACAGGGAAACTATGGCTACACCTTC.

This clone came up a few times. This chain uses TRBV28 with TRBJ1-4, with D tentatively TRBD1 (5 bases). The CDR3 has 13 residues. V lost 4 bases, J lost 8 bases, and 11 bases lay in between. The germline gives CDR1 MDHEN, CDR2 SYDVKM. In DNA, the CDR3 is TGTGCCAGCAGTTCAGGGTTTGAAGAAAAACTGTTTTTT. It is translated as CASSSGFEEKLFF.

V and J are TRBV5-4 and TRBJ2-1; the match to TRBD1 covers 7 bases. Trimming cost V 3 bases and J 9 bases; bases outside gene matches: 9. Germline-derived CDR1 and CDR2 are SGHNT and YYREEE (reference sequence). The CDR3 has 14 amino acids. CDR3 sequence: CASSSGQTLSEQFF. CDR3 nucleotides: TGTGCCAGCAGCTCGGGACAGACTCTTAGTGAGCAGTTCTTC.

The CDR3 reads CASSTMRVTEAFF. Here the CDR3 DNA reads TGTGCCAGCAGCACGATGCGGGTCACTGAAGCTTTCTTT. V and J are TRBV7-9 and TRBJ1-1; D uncertain. The CDR3 consists of 13 residues. Germline V gene data show CDR1 as SEHNR and CDR2 as FQNEAQ (reference sequence). Trimming removed 5 bases from V and 4 bases from J, with 11 bases in between.

The V call is TRBV9, the J call TRBJ2-1; TRBD2 might be the D (6 bases). Trimming cost V 1 base and J 1 base, with 9 bases left between them. The CDR3 runs 15 residues. Germline values: CDR1 SGDLS, CDR2 YYNGEE. CDR3 nucleotides: TGTGCCAGCAGCGTAAACGGGGGTTCCTACAATGAGCAGTTCTTC. Its translation: CASSVNGGSYNEQFF.

This chain connects TRBV2 to TRBJ1-1, with 7 nucleotides matching TRBD1. This CDR3 has 14 amino acids. Germline V gene sequence: CDR1 SNHLY, CDR2 FYNNEI. The V gene end was trimmed by 6 bases and the J gene end by 5 bases; junction bases not matched to a gene: 9. In DNA form, the CDR3 reads TGTGCCAGCAGCGGATCGACAGGGACGACTGAAGCTTTCTTT. Amino acid sequence: CASSGSTGTTEAFF.

The chain uses TRBV27 and TRBJ2-7; D might be TRBD1 (5 bases). The germline CDR1 and CDR2 sequences are MNHEY and SMNVEV (reference sequence). The CDR3 has 14 amino acids. Trimming removed 6 bases from V and 3 bases from J, with 15 bases in between. CDR3 nucleotides: TGTGCCAGCAGGCCGAGACAGCGACTCTACGAGCAGTACTTC. Translated: CASRPRQRLYEQYF.

The chain carries TRBV9 and TRBJ2-1; a weak D match, TRBD2 (6 bases). Trimming removed 0 bases from V and 9 bases from J, with 16 bases in between. The CDR3 spans 15 residues. Germline V gives CDR1 SGDLS, CDR2 YYNGEE. The CDR3 region has the DNA TGTGCCAGCAGCGTAGCTTCATCGTTGGGGGGTGAGCAGTTCTTC. It codes for CASSVASSLGGEQFF. Full variable domain (remainder filled in from reference TRBV9 and TRBJ2-1): DSGVTQTPKHLITATGQRVTLRCSPRSGDLSVYWYQQSLDQGLQFLIQYYNGEERAKGNILERFSAQQFPDLHSELNLSSLELGDSALYFCASSVASSLGGEQFFGPGTRLTVL.

V gene TRBV11-2 combines with J gene TRBJ1-3, with D maybe TRBD1 (6 bases). This CDR3 contains 18 residues. Trimming left V 2 bases short and J 0 bases short, with 17 bases between. Germline-derived CDR1 and CDR2 are SGHAT and FQNNGV. The CDR3 here is CASSLSLGQPSSGNTIYF. In DNA form, the CDR3 reads TGTGCCAGCAGCTTATCGTTAGGACAGCCCAGCTCTGGAAACACCATATATTTT.

The rearrangement joins TRBV4-3 to TRBJ2-7, with 8 positions matching TRBD1. V dropped 1 base and J dropped 1; count of bases not matched to a gene: 6. CDR1 is LGHNA and CDR2 is YSLEER in the germline V gene. There are 16 residues in the CDR3. This chain's CDR3 is CASSQGVTGVSYEQYF. Written as DNA, the CDR3 is TGCGCCAGCAGCCAAGGAGTGACAGGGGTTTCCTACGAGCAGTACTTC.

The chain employs TRBV14 and TRBJ2-1, with D perhaps TRBD2 (5 bases). The V gene lost 4 bases and the J gene lost 5 bases, with 9 bases spanning the gap. CDR1 is SGHDN, CDR2 FVKESK, per germline. The CDR3 totals 13 residues. The CDR3: CASSRLLHNEQFF. In DNA form, the CDR3 reads TGTGCCAGCAGCCGACTACTCCACAATGAGCAGTTCTTC.

This clone came up a few times. The chain is built from TRBV5-4 and TRBJ2-5, with 11 bases identical to TRBD2. V shed 4 bases, J shed 3 bases, and the junction held 2 bases outside the gene matches. The germline V gene encodes CDR1 SGHNT and CDR2 YYREEE (reference sequence). This CDR3 is built from 14 residues. CDR3 sequence reads: CASSKGLAEETQYF. CDR3 nucleotide sequence: TGTGCCAGCAGCAAGGGACTAGCGGAAGAGACCCAGTACTTC.

This clone appeared once. The rearrangement links TRBV2 to TRBJ1-1; D might be TRBD1 (6 bases). This CDR3 contains 14 residues. V was clipped by 7 bases and J by 5 bases, with 17 bases between them. In germline, CDR1 is SNHLY, CDR2 FYNNEI. The CDR3 loop reads CASTREGGLTEAFF. CDR3 nucleotides: TGTGCCAGCACTAGGGAGGGGGGGTTGACTGAAGCTTTCTTT.

This chain uses TRBV5-8 with TRBJ2-7; TRBD1 agrees at 10 bases. The CDR3 has 14 amino acids. The germline CDR1 and CDR2 sequences are SGHTS and YDEGEE. Trimming at V came to 7 bases and at J to 5 bases, leaving 9 bases not matched to a gene. The CDR3 loop is CASEPGQGINEQYF. Here the CDR3 DNA reads TGTGCCAGCGAACCGGGACAGGGGATCAACGAGCAGTACTTC.

This chain uses TRBV7-9 with TRBJ1-1, with 8 nucleotides matching TRBD1. Germline V gene sequence: CDR1 SEHNR, CDR2 FQNEAQ (reference sequence). Trimming cost V 11 bases and J 2 bases; bases outside gene matches: 16. The CDR3 runs 16 residues. CDR3 sequence: CAGPSSGQELNTEAFF. The CDR3 nucleotides read TGTGCCGGACCGTCGTCGGGACAGGAGCTCAACACTGAAGCTTTCTTT.

The rearrangement uses TRBV7-2 and TRBJ2-7; 8 bases are a match to TRBD1. Trimming removed 4 bases from V and 4 bases from J; junction bases left unmatched: 9. The germline V gene has CDR1 SGHTA and CDR2 FQGNSA. The CDR3 loop spans 15 amino acids. CDR3 sequence reads: CASSSQQGGHYEQYF. For the CDR3, the DNA is TGTGCCAGCAGCTCACAACAGGGGGGTCATTACGAGCAGTACTTC.

This clone was seen once. This chain links TRBV30 with TRBJ1-2; D not certain. Germline V gives CDR1 GTSNPN, CDR2 SVGIG (reference sequence). V was clipped by 2 bases and J by 8 bases, with 12 bases between them. The CDR3 totals 12 residues. The CDR3 nucleotides are TGTGCCTGGAGTCCGGGTGGAGTCGGCTACACCTTC. Amino acids: CAWSPGGVGYTF.

The chain couples TRBV7-9 to TRBJ2-7; D is uncertain. Germline V gene sequence: CDR1 SEHNR, CDR2 FQNEAQ (reference sequence). With 5 bases removed from V and 3 bases from J, the gap between germline ends came to 14 bases. This CDR3 has 14 amino acids. CDR3 in DNA: TGTGCCAGCAGCCCCTCTAACGCCAACTACGAGCAGTACTTC. Translating gives CASSPSNANYEQYF.